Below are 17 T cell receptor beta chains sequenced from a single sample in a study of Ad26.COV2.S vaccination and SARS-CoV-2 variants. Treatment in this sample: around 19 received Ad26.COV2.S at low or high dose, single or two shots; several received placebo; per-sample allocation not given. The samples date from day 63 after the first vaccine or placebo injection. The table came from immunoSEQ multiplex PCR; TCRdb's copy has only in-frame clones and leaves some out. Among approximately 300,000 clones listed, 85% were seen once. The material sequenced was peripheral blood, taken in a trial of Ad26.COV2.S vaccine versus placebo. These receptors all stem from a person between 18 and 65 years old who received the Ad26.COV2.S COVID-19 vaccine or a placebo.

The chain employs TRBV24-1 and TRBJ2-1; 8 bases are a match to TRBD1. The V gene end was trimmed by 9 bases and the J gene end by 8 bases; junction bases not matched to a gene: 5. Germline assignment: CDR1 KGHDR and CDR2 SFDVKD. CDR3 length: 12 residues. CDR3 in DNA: TGTGCCACCGAAGGGACAGGCTATGAGCAGTTCTTC. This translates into CATEGTGYEQFF.

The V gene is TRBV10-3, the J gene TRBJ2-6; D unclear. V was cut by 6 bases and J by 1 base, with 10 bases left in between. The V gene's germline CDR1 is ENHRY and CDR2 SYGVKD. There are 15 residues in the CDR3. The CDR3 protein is CAISEGISGANVLTF. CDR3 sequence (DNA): TGTGCCATCAGCGAAGGGATTTCTGGGGCCAACGTCCTGACTTTC.

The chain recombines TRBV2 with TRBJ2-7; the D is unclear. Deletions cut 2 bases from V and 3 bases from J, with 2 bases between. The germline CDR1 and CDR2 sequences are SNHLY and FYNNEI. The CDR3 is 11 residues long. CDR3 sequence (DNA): TGTGCCAGCAGTGAACACTACGAGCAGTACTTC. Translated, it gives CASSEHYEQYF.

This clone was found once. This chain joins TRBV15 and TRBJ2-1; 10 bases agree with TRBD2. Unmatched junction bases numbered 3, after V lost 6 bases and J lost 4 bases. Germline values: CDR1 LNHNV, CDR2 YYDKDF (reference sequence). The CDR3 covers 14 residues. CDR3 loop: CATRGLASYNEQFF. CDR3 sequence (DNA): TGTGCCACCAGGGGACTAGCGTCTTACAATGAGCAGTTCTTC.

The DNA of the CDR3 is TGTGCCAGCAGTTACGGGACAGCGAATGAAGCTTTCTTT. It encodes CASSYGTANEAFF. This rearrangement joins TRBV6-5 to TRBJ1-1; TRBD1 matches 7 bases. Germline CDR1 reads MNHEY; CDR2 reads SVGAGI. The CDR3 sequence is 13 residues long. V lost 2 bases, J lost 7 bases, and 4 bases stayed unmatched.

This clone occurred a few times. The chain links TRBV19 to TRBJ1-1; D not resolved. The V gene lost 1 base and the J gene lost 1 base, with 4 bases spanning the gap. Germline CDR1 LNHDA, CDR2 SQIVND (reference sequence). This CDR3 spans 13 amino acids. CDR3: CASSIGENTEAFF. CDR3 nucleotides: TGTGCCAGTAGTATAGGAGAGAACACTGAAGCTTTCTTT.

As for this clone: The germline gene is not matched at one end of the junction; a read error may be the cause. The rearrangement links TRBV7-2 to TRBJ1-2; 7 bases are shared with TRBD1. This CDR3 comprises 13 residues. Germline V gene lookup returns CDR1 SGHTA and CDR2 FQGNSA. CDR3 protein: CASSPGQTTRAPF. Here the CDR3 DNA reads TGTGCCAGCAGCCCGGGACAGACCACACGCGCGCCCTTC.

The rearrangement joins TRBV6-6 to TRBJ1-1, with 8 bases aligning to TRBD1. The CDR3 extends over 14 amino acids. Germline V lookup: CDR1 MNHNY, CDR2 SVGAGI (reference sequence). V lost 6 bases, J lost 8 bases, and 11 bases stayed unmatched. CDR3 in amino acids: CASRSRTGIREAFF. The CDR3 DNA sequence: TGTGCCAGCAGGAGCAGGACAGGGATTCGGGAAGCTTTCTTT.

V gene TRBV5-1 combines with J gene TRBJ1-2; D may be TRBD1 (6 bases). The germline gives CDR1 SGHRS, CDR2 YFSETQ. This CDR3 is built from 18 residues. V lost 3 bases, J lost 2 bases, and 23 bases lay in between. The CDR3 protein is CASSWLPGQSLANYGYTF. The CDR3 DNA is TGCGCCAGCAGCTGGCTACCGGGACAAAGTTTAGCCAACTATGGCTACACCTTC. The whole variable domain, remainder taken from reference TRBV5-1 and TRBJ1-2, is KAGVTQTPRYLIKTRGQQVTLSCSPISGHRSVSWYQQTPGQGLQFLFEYFSETQRNKGNFPGRFSGRQFSNSRSEMNVSTLELGDSALYLCASSWLPGQSLANYGYTFGSGTRLTVV.

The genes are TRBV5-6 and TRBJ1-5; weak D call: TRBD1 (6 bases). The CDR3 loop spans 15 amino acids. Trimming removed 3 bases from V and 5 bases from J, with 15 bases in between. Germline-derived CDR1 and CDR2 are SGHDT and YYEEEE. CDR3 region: CASSSTGRSDQPQHF. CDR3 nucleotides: TGTGCCAGCAGCTCCACAGGGCGCAGCGATCAGCCCCAGCATTTT.

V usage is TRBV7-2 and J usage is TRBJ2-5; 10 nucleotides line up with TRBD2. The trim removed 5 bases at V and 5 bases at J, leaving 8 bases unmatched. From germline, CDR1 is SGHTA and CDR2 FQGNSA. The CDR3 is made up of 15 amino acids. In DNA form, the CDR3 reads TGTGCCAGCAGCCCTAGCGGGGGAGCTCGGGAGACCCAGTACTTC. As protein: CASSPSGGARETQYF. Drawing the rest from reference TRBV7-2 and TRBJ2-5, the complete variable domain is GAGVSQSPSNKVTEKGKDVELRCDPISGHTALYWYRQSLGQGLEFLIYFQGNSAPDKSGLPSDRFSAERTGGSVSTLTIQRTQQEDSAVYLCASSPSGGARETQYFGPGTRLLVL.

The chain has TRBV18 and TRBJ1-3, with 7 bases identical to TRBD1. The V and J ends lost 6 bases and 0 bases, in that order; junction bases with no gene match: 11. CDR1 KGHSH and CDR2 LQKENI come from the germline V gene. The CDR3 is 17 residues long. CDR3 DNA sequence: TGTGCCAGCTCCTCCCCTTGGACAGGAACCTCTGGAAACACCATATATTTT. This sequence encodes CASSSPWTGTSGNTIYF.

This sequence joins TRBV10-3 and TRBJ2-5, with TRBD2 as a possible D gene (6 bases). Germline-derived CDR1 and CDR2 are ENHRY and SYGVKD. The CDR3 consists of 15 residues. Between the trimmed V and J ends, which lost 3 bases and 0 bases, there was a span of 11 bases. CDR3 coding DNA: TGTGCCATCAGTGATTTCGGGACTGACCAAGAGACCCAGTACTTC. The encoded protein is CAISDFGTDQETQYF.

The CDR3 nucleotides are TGTGCCAGTAGTATCGGAGGGGGCTTCGGTGAAAAACTGTTTTTT. Translation: CASSIGGGFGEKLFF. The chain is built from TRBV19 and TRBJ1-4; 7 nucleotides align to TRBD1. V lost 3 bases, J lost 7 bases, and 8 bases stayed unmatched. The germline gives CDR1 LNHDA, CDR2 SQIVND (reference sequence). CDR3 length: 15 amino acids.

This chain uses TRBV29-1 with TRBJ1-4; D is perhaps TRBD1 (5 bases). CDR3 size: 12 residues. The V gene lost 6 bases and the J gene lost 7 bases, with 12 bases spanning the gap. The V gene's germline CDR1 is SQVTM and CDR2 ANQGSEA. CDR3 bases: TGCAGCGTAGAGGGTAGGGGTGAAAAACTGTTTTTT. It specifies CSVEGRGEKLFF.

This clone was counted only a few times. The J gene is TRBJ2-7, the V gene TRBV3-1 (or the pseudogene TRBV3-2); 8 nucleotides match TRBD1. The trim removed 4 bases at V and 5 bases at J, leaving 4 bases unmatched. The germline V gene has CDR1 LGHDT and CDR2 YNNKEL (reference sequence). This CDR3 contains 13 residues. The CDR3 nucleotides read TGTGCCAGCAGCCTACAGGGGGAGGACGAGCAGTACTTC. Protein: CASSLQGEDEQYF.

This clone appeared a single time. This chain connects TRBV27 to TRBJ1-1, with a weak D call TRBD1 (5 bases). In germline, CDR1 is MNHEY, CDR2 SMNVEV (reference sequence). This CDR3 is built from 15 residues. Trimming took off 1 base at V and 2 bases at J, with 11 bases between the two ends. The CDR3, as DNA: TGTGCCAGCAGTTTATATGGGGACGCAAACACTGAAGCTTTCTTT. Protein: CASSLYGDANTEAFF.